The source of this T cell receptor (beta chain) is a study of cytotoxic CD8 clonotypes in ibrutinib-treated CLL. Study results and caveats: With treatment, public clonotypes, which were uncommon, either contracted or remained stable.

The intended depth for sequencing was 1 in 200,000 to 1 in 1 million T cells. Profiling relied on immunoSEQ multiplex PCR, and the TCRdb table lists in-frame clones only, not all of them. There are approximately 300,000 clones in the sample; more than 65% occur only once, and over 5.5% lies in the top ten. About this clone: Its antigen is still unknown.

PBMCs that had been cryopreserved were the source of approximately 2 micrograms of genomic DNA for TCR beta libraries. The CDR3 loop spans 17 amino acids. From germline, CDR1 is SGHNT and CDR2 YENEEA. V shed 0 bases and J 0 bases; nucleotides not matched to a gene: 2. Material: PBMCs, obtained before ibrutinib treatment. This chain links TRBV11-3 with TRBJ2-2; 9 bases line up with TRBD2. The TCR comes from a human donor with chronic lymphocytic leukemia. In DNA form, the CDR3 reads TGTGCCAGCAGCTTAGATCGACTAGCGGCGAACACCGGGGAGCTGTTTTTT. As protein: CASSLDRLAANTGELFF.